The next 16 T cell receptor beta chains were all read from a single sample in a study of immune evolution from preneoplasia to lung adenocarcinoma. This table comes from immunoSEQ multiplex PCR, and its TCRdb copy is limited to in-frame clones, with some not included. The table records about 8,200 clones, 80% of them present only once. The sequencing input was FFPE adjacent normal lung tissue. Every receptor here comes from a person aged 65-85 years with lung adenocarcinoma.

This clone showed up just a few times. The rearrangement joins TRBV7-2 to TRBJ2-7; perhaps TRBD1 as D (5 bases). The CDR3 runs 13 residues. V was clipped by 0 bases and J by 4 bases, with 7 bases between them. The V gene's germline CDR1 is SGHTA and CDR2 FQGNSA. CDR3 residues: CASSLAKGYEQYF. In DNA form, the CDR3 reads TGTGCCAGCAGCTTAGCAAAGGGGTACGAGCAGTACTTC.

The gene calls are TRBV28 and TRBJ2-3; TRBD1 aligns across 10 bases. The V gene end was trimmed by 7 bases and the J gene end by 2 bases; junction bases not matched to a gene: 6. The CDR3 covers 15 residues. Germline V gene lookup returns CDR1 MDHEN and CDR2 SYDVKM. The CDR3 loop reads CASTTGTGDTDTQYF. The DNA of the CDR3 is TGTGCCAGCACCACTGGGACAGGGGACACAGATACGCAGTATTTT. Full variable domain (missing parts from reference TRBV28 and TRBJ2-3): DVKVTQSSRYLVKRTGEKVFLECVQDMDHENMFWYRQDPGLGLRLIYFSYDVKMKEKGDIPEGYSVSREKKERFSLILESASTNQTSMYLCASTTGTGDTDTQYFGPGTRLTVL.

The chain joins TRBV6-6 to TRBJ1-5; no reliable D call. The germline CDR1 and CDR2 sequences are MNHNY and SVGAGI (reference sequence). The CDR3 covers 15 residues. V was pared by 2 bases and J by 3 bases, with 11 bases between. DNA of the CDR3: TGTGCCAGCAGTTACCTTGAGATCCCCAATCAGCCCCAGCATTTT. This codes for CASSYLEIPNQPQHF.

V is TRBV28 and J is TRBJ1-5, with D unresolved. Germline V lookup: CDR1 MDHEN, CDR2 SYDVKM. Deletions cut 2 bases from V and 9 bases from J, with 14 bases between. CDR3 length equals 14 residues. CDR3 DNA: TGTGCCAGCAGTTTACCGGGTAACCTCCGGCCCCAGCATTTT. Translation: CASSLPGNLRPQHF.

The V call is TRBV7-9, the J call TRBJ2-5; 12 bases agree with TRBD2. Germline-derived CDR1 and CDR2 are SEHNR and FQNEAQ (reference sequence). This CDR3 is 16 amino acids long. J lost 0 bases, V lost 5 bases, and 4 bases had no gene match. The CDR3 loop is CASSQRLAGDQETQYF. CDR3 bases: TGTGCCAGCAGCCAGAGACTAGCGGGGGACCAAGAGACCCAGTACTTC.

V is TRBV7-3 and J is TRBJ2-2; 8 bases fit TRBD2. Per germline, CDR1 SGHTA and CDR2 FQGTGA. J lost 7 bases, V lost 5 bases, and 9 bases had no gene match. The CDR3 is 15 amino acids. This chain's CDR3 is CASSLLAGGDGELFF. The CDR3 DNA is TGTGCCAGCAGCCTCCTTGCGGGAGGTGACGGGGAGCTGTTTTTT.

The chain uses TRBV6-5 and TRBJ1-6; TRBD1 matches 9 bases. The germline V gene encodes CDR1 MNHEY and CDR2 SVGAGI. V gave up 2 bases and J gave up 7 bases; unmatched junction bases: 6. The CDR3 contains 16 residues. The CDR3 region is CASSYGGTGRNSPLHF. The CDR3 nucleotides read TGTGCCAGCAGTTACGGCGGGACAGGGCGAAATTCACCCCTCCACTTT.

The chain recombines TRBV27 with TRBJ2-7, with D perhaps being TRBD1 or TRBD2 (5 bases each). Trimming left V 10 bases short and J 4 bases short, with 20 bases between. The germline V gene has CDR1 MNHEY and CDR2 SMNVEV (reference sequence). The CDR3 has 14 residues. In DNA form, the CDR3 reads TGTGCCACCAAGGTGGGGACGGCGATGTACGAGCAGTACTTC. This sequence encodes CATKVGTAMYEQYF.

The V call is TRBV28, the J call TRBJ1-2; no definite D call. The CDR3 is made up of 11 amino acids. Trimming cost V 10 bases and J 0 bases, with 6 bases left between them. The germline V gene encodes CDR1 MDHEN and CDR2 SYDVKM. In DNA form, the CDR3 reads TGTGCCATCAGAGCTAACTATGGCTACACCTTC. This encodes CAIRANYGYTF.

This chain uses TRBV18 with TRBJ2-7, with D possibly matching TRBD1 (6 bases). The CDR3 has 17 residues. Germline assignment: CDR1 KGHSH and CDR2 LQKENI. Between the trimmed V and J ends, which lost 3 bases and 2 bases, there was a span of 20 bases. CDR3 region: CASSPASGQYSPYEQYF. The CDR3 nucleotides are TGTGCCAGCTCACCCGCATCTGGACAGTATTCCCCCTACGAGCAGTACTTC.

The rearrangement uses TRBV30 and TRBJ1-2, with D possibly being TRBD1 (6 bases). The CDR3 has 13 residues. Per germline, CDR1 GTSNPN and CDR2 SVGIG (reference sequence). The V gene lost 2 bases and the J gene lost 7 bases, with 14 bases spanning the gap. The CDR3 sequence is CAWSLGDKAGYTF. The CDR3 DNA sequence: TGTGCCTGGAGTTTAGGGGACAAGGCTGGCTACACCTTC.

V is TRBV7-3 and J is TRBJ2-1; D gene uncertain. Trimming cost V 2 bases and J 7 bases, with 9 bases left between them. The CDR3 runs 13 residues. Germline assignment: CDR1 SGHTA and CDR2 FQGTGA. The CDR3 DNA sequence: TGTGCCAGCAGCTTATCAGCTGCTAATGAGCAGTTCTTC. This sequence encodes CASSLSAANEQFF.

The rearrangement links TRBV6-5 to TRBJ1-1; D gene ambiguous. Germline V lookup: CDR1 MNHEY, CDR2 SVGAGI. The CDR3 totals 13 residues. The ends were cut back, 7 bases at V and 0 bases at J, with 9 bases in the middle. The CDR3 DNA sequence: TGTGCCAGCAAAGGACCGATGAACACTGAAGCTTTCTTT. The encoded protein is CASKGPMNTEAFF.

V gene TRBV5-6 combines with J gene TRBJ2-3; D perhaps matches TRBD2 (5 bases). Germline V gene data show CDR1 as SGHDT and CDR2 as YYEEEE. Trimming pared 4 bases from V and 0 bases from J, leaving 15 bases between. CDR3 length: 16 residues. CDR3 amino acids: CASSPDAGLSTDTQYF. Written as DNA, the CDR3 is TGTGCCAGCAGCCCCGACGCGGGTCTCAGCACAGATACGCAGTATTTT.

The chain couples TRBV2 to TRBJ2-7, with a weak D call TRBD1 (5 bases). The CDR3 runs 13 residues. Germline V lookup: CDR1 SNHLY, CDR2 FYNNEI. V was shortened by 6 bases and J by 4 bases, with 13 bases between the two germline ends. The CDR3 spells CASSGQTDYEQYF. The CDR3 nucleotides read TGTGCCAGCAGCGGACAAACGGATTACGAGCAGTACTTC. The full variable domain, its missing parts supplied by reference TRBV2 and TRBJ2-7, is EPEVTQTPSHQVTQMGQEVILRCVPISNHLYFYWYRQILGQKVEFLVSFYNNEISEKSEIFDDQFSVERPDGSNFTLKIRSTKLEDSAMYFCASSGQTDYEQYFGPGTRLTVT.

The CDR3 sequence: CASSQDDGQGSGELFF. DNA of the CDR3: TGTGCCAGCAGCCAAGATGACGGACAGGGTTCCGGGGAGCTGTTTTTT. V and J are TRBV4-2 and TRBJ2-2; 8 positions agree with TRBD1. From germline, CDR1 is LGHNA and CDR2 YNFKEQ. V gave up 0 bases and J gave up 6 bases; unmatched junction bases: 6. This CDR3 comprises 16 residues.